A selection of T cell receptor beta chains follows, all from one sample in a study of blood T cells in healthy people across ages. TCRdb analysed the 5' RACE reads with MiXCR anew, one entry per CDR3 protein. The data hold 700,000 or so distinct CDR3 sequences, with 40% to 45% observed a single time. The sequencing input was blood. These receptors came from a man older than 75 in good health. The CDR3 runs from the conserved cysteine through the conserved F or W. D genes are given only for firm matches. The size of a clone is reported for some rows only, either as once, few or many, or as a class for expanded clones.

J: TRBJ2-7; size: many; V: TRBV29-1; D: NA; DNA: TGCAGCGTCGGGGCCGGGGAGCAGTACTTC; CDR3: CSVGAGEQYF
J: TRBJ2-3; size: NA; V: TRBV6-9; D: TRBD2; DNA: TGTGCCAGCAGTTACGAAAATGGGACTAGCGGGGGGGCCAATCATCCGTATTTT; CDR3: CASSYENGTSGGANHPYF
J: TRBJ2-7; size: few; V: TRBV20-1; D: NA; DNA: TGCAGTGCTAGAGGAACGGGGGCGAGGAACGAGCAGTACTTC; CDR3: CSARGTGARNEQYF
J: TRBJ2-7; size: NA; V: TRBV7-2; D: NA; DNA: TGTGCCAGCAGCTCCCGGCTTCAAGGCGAGCAGTACTTC; CDR3: CASSSRLQGEQYF
J: TRBJ2-2; size: few; V: TRBV5-1; D: NA; DNA: TGCGCCAGCAGCCATATTACTTCGAACACCGGGGAGCTGTTTTTT; CDR3: CASSHITSNTGELFF
J: TRBJ2-5; size: few; V: TRBV7-9; D: TRBD1; DNA: TGTGCCAGCAGCTTAGCAGGGACAGGGCTGTACTTC; CDR3: CASSLAGTGLYF
J: TRBJ1-2; size: NA; V: TRBV14; D: TRBD1; DNA: TGTGCCAGCAGCCAAGGGGACAGGGGGCAACAGCTCTATGGCTACACCTTC; CDR3: CASSQGDRGQQLYGYTF
J: TRBJ2-2; size: NA; V: TRBV20-1; D: NA; DNA: TGCAGTGCTAGAGGGGCTACTAGGCCCTACACCGGGGAGCTGTTTTTT; CDR3: CSARGATRPYTGELFF
J: TRBJ2-7; size: NA; V: TRBV29-1; D: TRBD2; DNA: TGCAGCGTTAACGACGGGGGGTCCTACGAGCAGTACTTC; CDR3: CSVNDGGSYEQYF
J: TRBJ1-5; size: NA; V: TRBV6-1; D: NA; DNA: TGTGCCAGCGTCCTTGGATCAAGCAATCAGCCCCAGCATTTT; CDR3: CASVLGSSNQPQHF
J: TRBJ1-1; size: NA; V: TRBV12-3/TRBV12-4; D: TRBD1; DNA: TGTGCCAGCAGCCGGGGACAGGTGTCTCCTGAAGCTTTCTTT; CDR3: CASSRGQVSPEAFF
J: TRBJ2-1; size: NA; V: TRBV7-2; D: TRBD1; DNA: TGTGCCAGCAGCGGAAAAGACACCGGGACAGGGATAGATGAGCAGTTCTTC; CDR3: CASSGKDTGTGIDEQFF
J: TRBJ2-3; size: once; V: TRBV4-2; D: TRBD2; DNA: TGTGCCAGCAGCCAAGTGGTGCTAGCGGGGCGCACAGATACGCAGTATTTT; CDR3: CASSQVVLAGRTDTQYF
J: TRBJ2-1; size: NA; V: TRBV5-5; D: NA; DNA: TGTGCCAGCAGCTTGGCGGGGTTGGGCAGGGACAATGAGCAGTTCTTC; CDR3: CASSLAGLGRDNEQFF
J: TRBJ2-5; size: many; V: TRBV4-1; D: NA; DNA: TGCGCCAGCAGCCAAGAACTCAGGGGAGAGACCCAGTACTTC; CDR3: CASSQELRGETQYF
J: TRBJ2-7; size: NA; V: TRBV4-1; D: NA; DNA: TGCGCCAGCAGCCAGGGTCGGGGGACCACCTACGAGCAGTACTTC; CDR3: CASSQGRGTTYEQYF
J: TRBJ1-2; size: few; V: TRBV6-2/TRBV6-3; D: NA; DNA: TGTGCCAGCAGTGACGACGGATATGGCTACACCTTC; CDR3: CASSDDGYGYTF
J: TRBJ1-1; size: many; V: TRBV7-9; D: TRBD1; DNA: TGTGCCAGCAGCTTAGGAGTATTAGCGTCGTCGGGACAGTACTTACAAGCTTTCTTT; CDR3: CASSLGVLASSGQYLQAFF
J: TRBJ1-5; size: once; V: TRBV7-9; D: NA; DNA: TGTGCCAGCAGCTTCTCAGGGAGTGGCGATCAGCCCCAGCATTTT; CDR3: CASSFSGSGDQPQHF
J: TRBJ2-5; size: NA; V: TRBV29-1; D: TRBD2; DNA: TGCAGCGCCCTAGCGGAAGGCTACAATGAGCAGTACTTC; CDR3: CSALAEGYNEQYF
J: TRBJ1-5; size: NA; V: TRBV30; D: NA; DNA: TGTGCCTGGAGTAGAGGGGACAATCAGCCCCAGCATTTT; CDR3: CAWSRGDNQPQHF
J: TRBJ2-7; size: NA; V: TRBV2; D: NA; DNA: TGTGCCAGCAGCCGGGATCCTGGCGGAGGGGGGGAGCAGTACTTC; CDR3: CASSRDPGGGGEQYF
J: TRBJ2-3; size: NA; V: TRBV6-2/TRBV6-3; D: TRBD2; DNA: TGTGCCAGCAGTTACCGTTTCGGCGGGGGGGCCAGTACAGATACGCAGTATTTT; CDR3: CASSYRFGGGASTDTQYF
J: TRBJ2-1; size: NA; V: TRBV6-2/TRBV6-3; D: NA; DNA: TGTGCCAGCAGTTACGGCCGACGGCAAGAGACCCAGTTCTTC; CDR3: CASSYGRRQETQFF
J: TRBJ2-7; size: NA; V: TRBV29-1; D: NA; DNA: TGCAGCGTTTGGAACCCCTCTCGAGGTAGCTCGGACGAGCAGTACTTC; CDR3: CSVWNPSRGSSDEQYF
J: TRBJ2-1; size: many; V: TRBV20-1; D: NA; DNA: TGCAGTGCTAGAGATGAGGGGCCCGCTGGGTTCTTC; CDR3: CSARDEGPAGFF
J: TRBJ2-1; size: NA; V: TRBV6-1; D: TRBD1; DNA: TGTGCCAGCAGTGAAGCGACAGGGGGCTCCTACAATGAGCAGTTCTTC; CDR3: CASSEATGGSYNEQFF
J: TRBJ2-7; size: NA; V: TRBV12-3/TRBV12-4; D: NA; DNA: TGTGCCAGCAGTAACAGGAAGACCTACGAGCAGTACTTC; CDR3: CASSNRKTYEQYF
J: TRBJ2-7; size: many; V: TRBV27; D: NA; DNA: TGTGCCAGCAGTTTATCCACTACGCTGGTCTACGAGCAGTACTTC; CDR3: CASSLSTTLVYEQYF
J: TRBJ2-3; size: NA; V: TRBV5-6; D: NA; DNA: TGTGCCAGCAGCTCCCGGGACTTCACAGATACGCAGTATTTT; CDR3: CASSSRDFTDTQYF
J: TRBJ2-5; size: NA; V: TRBV25-1; D: TRBD2; DNA: TGTGCCAGCAGTCCGGGGGGGGCGTACCAAGAGACCCAGTACTTC; CDR3: CASSPGGAYQETQYF
J: TRBJ2-7; size: NA; V: TRBV12-3/TRBV12-4; D: NA; DNA: TGTGCCAGCAGTAGAAGGAGGGTATACGAGCAGTACTTC; CDR3: CASSRRRVYEQYF
J: TRBJ2-1; size: NA; V: TRBV4-3; D: NA; DNA: TGCGCCAGCAGCCCAGAGATCTCCTACAATGAGCAGTTCTTC; CDR3: CASSPEISYNEQFF
J: TRBJ1-6; size: few; V: TRBV10-2; D: NA; DNA: TGCGCCAGCAGTGGAGATCGGGATTCACCCCTCCACTTT; CDR3: CASSGDRDSPLHF
J: TRBJ2-5; size: NA; V: TRBV5-8; D: TRBD2; DNA: TGTGCCAGCAACTCCGGGACTAGCGGGGGATTGGGGACCCAGTACTTC; CDR3: CASNSGTSGGLGTQYF
J: TRBJ1-5; size: few; V: TRBV4-3; D: NA; DNA: TGCGCCAGCAGCCAAGATTGGGCTCAGCCCCAGCATTTT; CDR3: CASSQDWAQPQHF
J: TRBJ1-3; size: NA; V: TRBV27; D: NA; DNA: TGTGCCAGCCGTCGAGGGGGAGGAAAATCTGGAAACACCATATATTTT; CDR3: CASRRGGGKSGNTIYF
J: TRBJ2-7; size: many; V: TRBV7-2; D: NA; DNA: TGTGCCAGCAGCTTAGAGATGCCCTACGAGCAGTACTTC; CDR3: CASSLEMPYEQYF
J: TRBJ2-1; size: few; V: TRBV5-1; D: TRBD2; DNA: TGCGCCAGCAGCCCTTCCGGGACTAGCAACCATGAGCAGTTCTTC; CDR3: CASSPSGTSNHEQFF
J: TRBJ1-1; size: few; V: TRBV7-2; D: NA; DNA: TGTGCCAGCAGCGCCGGCAGGGTTGGCACTGAAGCTTTCTTT; CDR3: CASSAGRVGTEAFF
J: TRBJ2-2; size: once; V: TRBV5-5; D: TRBD2; DNA: TGTGCCAGCAGCTTGCGACTAGCGGGGGGGAGGACCGGGGAGCTGTTTTTT; CDR3: CASSLRLAGGRTGELFF
J: TRBJ2-7; size: NA; V: TRBV28; D: TRBD1; DNA: TGTGCCAGCAGTCTACGAAGGGACAGGGGCTACGAGCAGTACTTC; CDR3: CASSLRRDRGYEQYF
J: TRBJ1-1; size: few; V: TRBV7-9; D: NA; DNA: TGTGCCAGCAGCTGGGGGATGAACACTGAAGCTTTCTTT; CDR3: CASSWGMNTEAFF
J: TRBJ2-1; size: NA; V: TRBV20-1; D: NA; DNA: TGCAGTGCTCCCAGTGTTTACAGCTCCTACAATGAGCAGTTCTTC; CDR3: CSAPSVYSSYNEQFF
J: TRBJ2-5; size: NA; V: TRBV18; D: TRBD2; DNA: TGTGCCAGCTCACCATGGGGGGGACCGCAAAGGGAGACCCAGTACTTC; CDR3: CASSPWGGPQRETQYF
J: TRBJ2-7; size: many; V: TRBV6-2/TRBV6-3; D: NA; DNA: TGTGCCAGCAGTTACGGGACGCCATACGAGCAGTACTTC; CDR3: CASSYGTPYEQYF
J: TRBJ2-1; size: NA; V: TRBV25-1; D: NA; DNA: TGTGCCAGCAGTGAGGTCGGACATGACTTTTCCGATGAGCAGTTCTTC; CDR3: CASSEVGHDFSDEQFF
J: TRBJ2-7; size: NA; V: TRBV5-5; D: NA; DNA: TGTGCCAGCAGCGCCTCCGGGACAACCTCCGACGAGCAGTACTTC; CDR3: CASSASGTTSDEQYF
J: TRBJ1-5; size: few; V: TRBV20-1; D: NA; DNA: TGCAGTGCTAGAGATCCTGCCACGTGGGGAAATCAGCCCCAGCATTTT; CDR3: CSARDPATWGNQPQHF
J: TRBJ2-6; size: NA; V: TRBV4-1; D: NA; DNA: TGCGCCAGCAGCCAAGATGCACACTCTGGGGCCAACGTCCTGACTTTC; CDR3: CASSQDAHSGANVLTF
J: TRBJ2-5; size: few; V: TRBV9; D: TRBD2; DNA: TGTGCCAGCAGCGTATCTGCGTCCTCGGGAGGAGGCCAAGAGACCCAGTACTTC; CDR3: CASSVSASSGGGQETQYF
J: TRBJ2-5; size: few; V: TRBV7-3; D: TRBD1; DNA: TGTGCCAGCAGCAGAGACAGGGGGTCTGGGACCCAGTACTTC; CDR3: CASSRDRGSGTQYF
J: TRBJ1-1; size: few; V: TRBV20-1; D: NA; DNA: TGCAGTGCTAGGGGGACTCCCGGCATGAACACTGAAGCTTTCTTT; CDR3: CSARGTPGMNTEAFF
J: TRBJ1-3; size: NA; V: TRBV7-9; D: NA; DNA: TGTGCCAGCAGCTTATTTGGCCCTACGACCTCTGGAAACACCATATATTTT; CDR3: CASSLFGPTTSGNTIYF
J: TRBJ2-3; size: NA; V: TRBV24-1; D: TRBD1; DNA: TGTGCCACCAGCGGACAGGGGATCACAGATACGCAGTATTTT; CDR3: CATSGQGITDTQYF
J: TRBJ1-3; size: NA; V: TRBV6-6; D: NA; DNA: TGTGCCAGCAGTTACCCGGGCCAAGGCTCTTCTGGAAACACCATATATTTT; CDR3: CASSYPGQGSSGNTIYF
J: TRBJ2-1; size: NA; V: TRBV2; D: TRBD2; DNA: TGTGCCAGCGAGAGGATAGCGGGAATAGAGACCCAGTTCTTC; CDR3: CASERIAGIETQFF